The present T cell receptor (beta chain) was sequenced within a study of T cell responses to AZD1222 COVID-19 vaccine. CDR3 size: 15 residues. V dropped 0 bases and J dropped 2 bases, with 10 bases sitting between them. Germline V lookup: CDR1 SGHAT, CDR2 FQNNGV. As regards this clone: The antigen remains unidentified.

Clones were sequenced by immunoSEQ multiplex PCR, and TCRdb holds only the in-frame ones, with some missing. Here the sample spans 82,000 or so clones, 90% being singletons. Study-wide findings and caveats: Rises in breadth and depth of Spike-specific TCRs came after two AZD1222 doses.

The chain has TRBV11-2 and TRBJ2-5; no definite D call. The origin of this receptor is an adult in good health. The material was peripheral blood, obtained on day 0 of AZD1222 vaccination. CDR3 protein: CASSLENYLQETQYF. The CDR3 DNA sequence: TGTGCCAGCAGCTTAGAGAACTACCTTCAAGAGACCCAGTACTTC.